What follows describes a single T cell receptor (beta chain). Its antigen remains unidentified. What CD8 memory combined were CD45RO+ cells and CCR7-negative CD45RA+ TemRA cells. In the source study's methods: There were no quality scores in the junction-only immunoSEQ sequences, so filtering differed. This table comes from immunoSEQ multiplex PCR, and its TCRdb copy is limited to in-frame clones, with some not included. V and J calls and clone size follow that table, whereas D and trimming were derived from the DNA. The sample contains approximately 320,000 clones, around 87% of which appear only once. This record comes from a study of shared clonotypes between healthy human individuals. General observations from the study: Non-shared clonotypes had lower generation probabilities than those shared by all four donors.

Germline trimming cut 0 bases from V and 8 bases from J; bases unmatched to any gene: 2. The CDR3 runs to 13 residues. Germline V gene sequence: CDR1 MNHEY, CDR2 SVGAGI. The clonotype was recovered from a man in his late teens or twenties in good health. Specimen: memory CD8+ T cells sorted from blood. Subset meaning: CD45RO+ cells pooled with CCR7-negative TemRA cells. V and J are TRBV6-5 and TRBJ1-2, with 8 bases that match TRBD1. CDR3 amino acids: CASSYSDRDGYTF. In nucleotides, the CDR3 is TGTGCCAGCAGTTACTCGGACAGGGACGGCTACACCTTC.